Below, 8 T cell receptor beta chains from the same sample are listed, as sequenced in a study of blood T cell repertoires in COVID-19. Here immunoSEQ multiplex PCR was the method, and the copy in TCRdb shows in-frame clones only, minus some. Of 82,000 or so clones in the sample, around 89% were seen once. The sequenced material came from PBMCs or T cells enriched from blood (not recorded which). These receptors came from a woman between 45 and 60 years old with acute COVID-19.

This clone was observed a single time. J is TRBJ2-7 and V is TRBV7-2; no firm D call. This CDR3 is 13 amino acids long. Looked up from germline, CDR1 is SGHTA and CDR2 is FQGNSA. V was clipped by 0 bases and J by 5 bases, with 8 bases between them. The CDR3 region has the DNA TGTGCCAGCAGCTTAGCAAGAGTAAACGAGCAGTACTTC. As protein: CASSLARVNEQYF. Full variable domain (outside the CDR3, taken from reference TRBV7-2 and TRBJ2-7): GAGVSQSPSNKVTEKGKDVELRCDPISGHTALYWYRQSLGQGLEFLIYFQGNSAPDKSGLPSDRFSAERTGGSVSTLTIQRTQQEDSAVYLCASSLARVNEQYFGPGTRLTVT.

V usage is TRBV18 and J usage is TRBJ2-5, with D maybe TRBD2 (6 bases). V was clipped by 0 bases and J by 2 bases, with 10 bases between them. Germline V gene lookup returns CDR1 KGHSH and CDR2 LQKENI. The CDR3 sequence is 15 residues long. The CDR3 DNA reads as TGTGCCAGCTCACCACCCACTAGCAGACAAGAGACCCAGTACTTC. Encoded protein: CASSPPTSRQETQYF. The full variable domain, completed using reference TRBV18 and TRBJ2-5, is NAGVMQNPRHLVRRRGQEARLRCSPMKGHSHVYWYRQLPEEGLKFMVYLQKENIIDESGMPKERFSAEFPKEGPSILRIQQVVRGDSAAYFCASSPPTSRQETQYFGPGTRLLVL.

The chain carries TRBV7-6 and TRBJ1-5; TRBD1 matches at 11 bases. J was trimmed by 1 base and V by 2 bases; bases with no gene match: 13. Germline-derived CDR1 and CDR2 are SGHVS and FNYEAQ. CDR3 length equals 20 residues. Here the CDR3 reads CASSLRYGTGGLSSNQPQHF. The CDR3 region has the DNA TGTGCCAGCAGCTTACGCTATGGGACAGGGGGTCTATCCAGCAATCAGCCCCAGCATTTT.

The rearrangement uses TRBV5-1 and TRBJ2-3; the D is unclear. Trimming took off 0 bases at V and 0 bases at J, with 8 bases between the two ends. The CDR3 runs 15 residues. The V gene's germline CDR1 is SGHRS and CDR2 YFSETQ. The CDR3 nucleotides read TGCGCCAGCAGCTTGGCCGTGACTAGCACAGATACGCAGTATTTT. Protein product: CASSLAVTSTDTQYF.

The chain combines TRBV7-9 with TRBJ2-5, with a weak D call TRBD1 (5 bases). Germline V gene data show CDR1 as SEHNR and CDR2 as FQNEAQ (reference sequence). Trimming removed 4 bases at V and 2 bases at J, with 8 bases between. The CDR3 covers 13 residues. CDR3: CASSSQVQETQYF. In DNA, the CDR3 is TGTGCCAGCAGCTCACAGGTACAAGAGACCCAGTACTTC.

This clone was detected a few times. CDR3 sequence (DNA): TGTGCCAGCAGCTTCCTGCAGGGGAGTGCCGGGGAGCTGTTTTTT. This translates into CASSFLQGSAGELFF. J is TRBJ2-2 and V is TRBV11-2, with D perhaps TRBD1 (6 bases). Germline CDR1 reads SGHAT; CDR2 reads FQNNGV. The CDR3 spans 15 residues. V dropped 3 bases and J dropped 6 bases, with 14 bases sitting between them.

Written as DNA, the CDR3 is TGTGCCATCAGCGGGACTCCGCAGGGGGACAAAAACATTCAGTACTTC. Translating it yields CAISGTPQGDKNIQYF. The V call is TRBV10-3, the J call TRBJ2-4, with D possibly being TRBD1 (7 bases). Trimming stripped 6 bases from V and 3 bases from J, with 18 bases between. There are 16 residues in the CDR3. CDR1 is ENHRY and CDR2 is SYGVKD in the germline V gene.

A remark on this clone: This CDR3 is also generated by other DNA sequences in the sample. V and J are TRBV7-6 and TRBJ2-2, with D possibly matching TRBD1 (6 bases). Germline CDR1 reads SGHVS; CDR2 reads FNYEAQ. CDR3 size: 15 residues. The V end lost 2 bases, the J end lost 3 bases, and 10 bases lay between the germline ends. The CDR3 DNA sequence: TGTGCCAGCAGCTTACTACAGGGATACACCGGGGAGCTGTTTTTT. Translated, it gives CASSLLQGYTGELFF. The full variable domain, completed using reference TRBV7-6 and TRBJ2-2, is GAGVSQSPRYKVTKRGQDVALRCDPISGHVSLYWYRQALGQGPEFLTYFNYEAQQDKSGLPNDRFSAERPEGSISTLTIQRTEQRDSAMYRCASSLLQGYTGELFFGEGSRLTVL.